Presented here are 30 T cell receptor beta chains from one specimen sequenced in a study of T cell responses to AZD1222 COVID-19 vaccine. Assay: immunoSEQ multiplex PCR; the TCRdb copy retains only in-frame clones and omits some. The sample yields roughly 67,000 clones, approximately 91% seen once. The specimen comprised peripheral blood, sampled on day 0 of AZD1222 vaccination. These receptors originate from an adult in good health.

This rearrangement joins TRBV19 to TRBJ1-1; 8 bases are a match to TRBD1. The junction had 7 bases not matched to a gene; V was cut back by 3 bases and J by 7 bases. Germline V lookup: CDR1 LNHDA, CDR2 SQIVND (reference sequence). The CDR3 is made up of 14 amino acids. As DNA, the CDR3 is TGTGCCAGTAGTATTTCCCGGGACAGGCATGAAGCTTTCTTT. This translates into CASSISRDRHEAFF.

The V and J genes are TRBV6-5 and TRBJ2-7, with D perhaps matching TRBD1 or TRBD2 (5 bases each). The CDR3 is 15 amino acids. With 6 bases removed from V and 3 bases from J, the gap between germline ends came to 18 bases. Germline CDR1 is MNHEY and CDR2 is SVGAGI. CDR3 sequence reads: CASRGVTPHRYEQYF. CDR3 DNA sequence: TGTGCCAGCAGGGGGGTGACACCACACCGCTACGAGCAGTACTTC.

This CDR3 is CASRTEAPSGDTQYF. The DNA for the CDR3 is TGTGCCAGCAGGACAGAGGCTCCTAGCGGAGATACGCAGTATTTT. This chain links TRBV6-5 with TRBJ2-3, with 7 bases lining up with TRBD2. V dropped 6 bases and J dropped 5; count of bases not matched to a gene: 11. Germline V gene sequence: CDR1 MNHEY, CDR2 SVGAGI. CDR3 size: 15 residues.

This sequence joins TRBV4-1 and TRBJ1-2, with a tentative D call TRBD1 (6 bases). This CDR3 has 15 residues. CDR1 and CDR2 (germline): MGHRA, YSYEKL. Trimming took off 2 bases at V and 7 bases at J, with 17 bases between the two ends. CDR3 DNA: TGCGCCAGCAGCCAATCTAACAGGGAACGAGGTGGCTACACCTTC. Protein product: CASSQSNRERGGYTF.

The chain employs TRBV4-3 and TRBJ1-2; D possibly corresponds to TRBD1 (5 bases). This CDR3 has 14 residues. Germline V lookup: CDR1 LGHNA, CDR2 YSLEER. Trimming pared 3 bases from V and 7 bases from J, leaving 15 bases between. CDR3 DNA sequence: TGCGCCAGCAGCCAGGGGTCCAGGGTGAGTGGCTACACCTTC. It translates to CASSQGSRVSGYTF.

The chain couples TRBV28 to TRBJ1-2, with TRBD1 matching over 7 bases. CDR3 length: 13 residues. Germline CDR1 and CDR2: MDHEN and SYDVKM. V was pared by 7 bases and J by 7 bases, with 9 bases of the junction left unmatched. The CDR3 coding sequence is TGTGCCAGCACTCCCGACAGGGTTTCTGGCTACACCTTC. It is translated as CASTPDRVSGYTF.

J is TRBJ2-3 and V is TRBV9; D possibly uses TRBD1 or TRBD2 (5 bases each). Germline V gene sequence: CDR1 SGDLS, CDR2 YYNGEE. Trimming cost V 0 bases and J 5 bases, with 10 bases left between them. The CDR3 has 14 amino acids. This chain's CDR3 is CASSVAGRRDTQYF. For the CDR3, the DNA is TGTGCCAGCAGCGTAGCAGGGAGAAGAGATACGCAGTATTTT.

The chain joins TRBV6-5 to TRBJ1-5; 8 bases line up with TRBD1. This CDR3 is 14 amino acids long. V gave up 6 bases and J gave up 2 bases; unmatched junction bases: 3. CDR1 and CDR2 from the germline V gene are MNHEY and SVGAGI. The CDR3 bases are TGTGCCAGCAGATCGACAGGGGGCAATCAGCCCCAGCATTTT. Translated: CASRSTGGNQPQHF.

V and J are TRBV9 and TRBJ1-5, with TRBD1 matching over 8 bases. V lost 4 bases, J lost 2 bases, and 2 bases stayed unmatched. There are 14 residues in the CDR3. The V gene's germline CDR1 is SGDLS and CDR2 YYNGEE. The CDR3 DNA reads TGTGCCAGCAGCCTGGACAGGGGCAATCAGCCCCAGCATTTT. Translation gives CASSLDRGNQPQHF.

This rearrangement joins TRBV4-3 to TRBJ1-2; TRBD1 is a possible D gene (5 bases). The CDR3 has 16 residues. Looked up from germline, CDR1 is LGHNA and CDR2 is YSLEER. Between the trimmed V and J ends, which lost 0 bases and 3 bases, there was a span of 14 bases. The CDR3 spells CASSQDSDGTYYGYTF. The CDR3 nucleotides are TGCGCCAGCAGCCAAGACTCCGACGGGACCTACTATGGCTACACCTTC.

The V gene is TRBV30, the J gene TRBJ1-1; D is uncertain. CDR3 length: 13 amino acids. CDR1 and CDR2 (germline): GTSNPN, SVGIG (reference sequence). V lost 0 bases and J 3 bases, leaving 8 bases between the germline ends. The chain's CDR3 is CAWSVTVHTEAFF. The CDR3 region has the DNA TGTGCCTGGAGTGTAACCGTACACACTGAAGCTTTCTTT.

The chain has TRBV3-1 (or the pseudogene TRBV3-2) and TRBJ1-3; D gene uncertain. Germline V gene sequence: CDR1 LGHDT, CDR2 YNNKEL (reference sequence). The CDR3 spans 12 residues. The V end was cut by 5 bases, the J end by 4 bases, with 6 bases between. The CDR3 DNA sequence: TGTGCCAGCAGCTTGACAGGAAACACCATATATTTT. It encodes CASSLTGNTIYF.

V gene TRBV5-4 combines with J gene TRBJ2-1; D uncertain. The V end lost 1 base, the J end lost 7 bases, and 9 bases lay between the germline ends. The V gene's germline CDR1 is SGHNT and CDR2 YYREEE (reference sequence). The CDR3 sequence is 13 residues long. CDR3 sequence (DNA): TGTGCCAGCAGCTTGATTAGCAGGAATGAGCAGTTCTTC. The encoded protein is CASSLISRNEQFF. The whole variable domain, remainder taken from reference TRBV5-4 and TRBJ2-1, is ETGVTQSPTHLIKTRGQQVTLRCSSQSGHNTVSWYQQALGQGPQFIFQYYREEENGRGNFPPRFSGLQFPNYSSELNVNALELDDSALYLCASSLISRNEQFFGPGTRLTVL.

The rearrangement joins TRBV5-1 to TRBJ2-3; 8 positions agree with TRBD2. The CDR3 extends over 15 amino acids. In germline, CDR1 is SGHRS, CDR2 YFSETQ. J lost 4 bases, V lost 1 base, and 5 bases had no gene match. The CDR3 DNA follows: TGCGCCAGCAGCTTGACGGGGGGGCCCGCAGATACGCAGTATTTT. Translating gives CASSLTGGPADTQYF. The variable domain in full, with the rest retrieved from reference TRBV5-1 and TRBJ2-3, is KAGVTQTPRYLIKTRGQQVTLSCSPISGHRSVSWYQQTPGQGLQFLFEYFSETQRNKGNFPGRFSGRQFSNSRSEMNVSTLELGDSALYLCASSLTGGPADTQYFGPGTRLTVL.

V and J are TRBV6-4 and TRBJ1-5, with D uncertain. Looked up from germline, CDR1 is MRHNA and CDR2 is SNTAGT. This CDR3 is 13 amino acids long. The germline V and J ends were trimmed by 0 bases and 6 bases, with 6 bases remaining between them. Here the CDR3 DNA reads TGTGCCAGCAGTGACTCTGCAAGTCAGCCCCAGCATTTT. Residues: CASSDSASQPQHF.

The V and J genes are TRBV5-1 and TRBJ2-7; D is unclear. The germline CDR1 and CDR2 sequences are SGHRS and YFSETQ. The CDR3 runs to 13 residues. With 1 base removed from V and 5 bases from J, the gap between germline ends came to 10 bases. CDR3 coding DNA: TGCGCCAGCAGCTTGCTCCCCCCAGACGAGCAGTACTTC. Protein sequence: CASSLLPPDEQYF.

This sequence joins TRBV7-3 and TRBJ2-2; TRBD1 matches 7 bases. Losses at the gene ends were 3 bases for V and 1 base for J; bases not matched to a gene: 17. This CDR3 comprises 20 residues. The germline V gene has CDR1 SGHTA and CDR2 FQGTGA. The CDR3 sequence is CASSLYTLPDPGGNTGELFF. CDR3 nucleotides: TGTGCCAGCAGCTTGTATACCTTACCTGATCCAGGGGGGAACACCGGGGAGCTGTTTTTT.

This clone was recorded only once. The chain has TRBV20-1 and TRBJ1-1; D not certain. Looked up from germline, CDR1 is DFQATT and CDR2 is SNEGSKA (reference sequence). CDR3 length equals 11 residues. Between the trimmed V and J ends, which lost 6 bases and 1 base, there was a span of 6 bases. CDR3 protein: CSATTNTEAFF. CDR3 DNA sequence: TGCAGTGCCACCACGAACACTGAAGCTTTCTTT.

The rearrangement joins TRBV15 to TRBJ1-4, with TRBD1 identical over 7 bases. Germline CDR1 is LNHNV and CDR2 is YYDKDF (reference sequence). V shed 3 bases and J 7 bases; nucleotides not matched to a gene: 11. The length of the CDR3 is 16 residues. The CDR3 loop is CATSSIQGEVSEKLFF. The DNA for the CDR3 is TGTGCCACCAGCAGTATTCAGGGGGAAGTAAGTGAAAAACTGTTTTTT.

The count of this clone is one. The rearrangement joins TRBV14 to TRBJ1-3, with a weak D call TRBD1 (6 bases). This CDR3 is built from 14 residues. Between the trimmed V and J ends, which lost 4 bases and 5 bases, there was a span of 12 bases. Germline V gene lookup returns CDR1 SGHDN and CDR2 FVKESK. The CDR3: CASSPSTGRNTIYF. CDR3 in DNA: TGTGCCAGCAGCCCTTCTACAGGGAGAAACACCATATATTTT.

This chain joins TRBV30 and TRBJ2-7, with D maybe TRBD2 (7 bases). The CDR3 sequence is 12 residues long. CDR1 is GTSNPN, CDR2 SVGIG, per germline (reference sequence). Between the trimmed V and J ends, which lost 2 bases and 7 bases, there was a span of 12 bases. The CDR3 DNA follows: TGTGCCTGGAGTAGAGGGGGGGGAGAGCAGTACTTC. Translating it yields CAWSRGGGEQYF.

The chain recombines TRBV21-1 with TRBJ2-1; the table's D call of TRBD1 was not tested on the DNA. TRBV21-1 is classified as a pseudogene. The CDR3 is 14 residues long. The CDR3 DNA follows: TGTGCCAGCAGCAAAGGGACAGGCCACAGTGAGCAGTTCTTC. The encoded protein is CASSKGTGHSEQFF.

The rearrangement uses TRBV18 and TRBJ1-5, with D possibly being TRBD1 (6 bases). The V and J ends lost 0 bases and 2 bases respectively, with 11 bases between them. Per germline, CDR1 KGHSH and CDR2 LQKENI. The CDR3 runs to 16 residues. As DNA, the CDR3 is TGTGCCAGCTCACCACCGGGGGGACACGGCAATCAGCCCCAGCATTTT. Translated: CASSPPGGHGNQPQHF.

The table lists this clone with a few counts. The V call is TRBV2, the J call TRBJ2-7, with D unresolved. Trimming pared 4 bases from V and 3 bases from J, leaving 13 bases between. CDR1 and CDR2 (germline): SNHLY, FYNNEI. This CDR3 has 14 residues. The CDR3 coding sequence is TGTGCCAGCAGTGTGTTCAGCCAGAGCTACGAGCAGTACTTC. Translated, it gives CASSVFSQSYEQYF.

V gene TRBV4-2 combines with J gene TRBJ1-5; D unclear. V lost 0 bases, J lost 2 bases, and 8 bases lay in between. The germline V gene has CDR1 LGHNA and CDR2 YNFKEQ. The CDR3 spans 15 residues. CDR3 sequence: CASSQDKGRNQPQHF. The CDR3 DNA reads TGTGCCAGCAGCCAAGATAAGGGTCGCAATCAGCCCCAGCATTTT.

Sample share makes this clone medium-sized (0.01 to 0.1%). The rearrangement joins TRBV27 to TRBJ2-3; D is perhaps TRBD2 (5 bases). The CDR3 runs to 15 residues. CDR1 is MNHEY, CDR2 SMNVEV, per germline (reference sequence). Trimming removed 3 bases from V and 3 bases from J, with 13 bases in between. CDR3 loop: CASSFAGWGTDTQYF. The CDR3 nucleotides are TGTGCCAGCAGTTTTGCGGGCTGGGGTACAGATACGCAGTATTTT.

The chain links TRBV9 to TRBJ1-2; 9 bases line up with TRBD1. Germline V gives CDR1 SGDLS, CDR2 YYNGEE. The CDR3 has 15 amino acids. After removal of 0 bases from V and 8 bases from J, the junction contained 8 bases not matched to a gene. The CDR3, as DNA: TGTGCCAGCAGCGTAGTGTCTCGGGACAGGGCGGGCTACACCTTC. Encoded protein: CASSVVSRDRAGYTF.

J is TRBJ2-2 and V is TRBV6-5, with D possibly TRBD2 on 5 matching bases. The V end lost 9 bases, the J end lost 4 bases, and 9 bases lay between the germline ends. Germline V CDR1 and CDR2: MNHEY, SVGAGI. The CDR3 spans 12 residues. The CDR3 DNA reads TGTGCCAGTCGGACTGGCACCGGGGAGCTGTTTTTT. Translation gives CASRTGTGELFF.

The chain links TRBV28 to TRBJ2-1; 15 bases align to TRBD2. Unmatched junction bases numbered 1, after V lost 6 bases and J lost 7 bases. The CDR3 totals 14 residues. Germline V gives CDR1 MDHEN, CDR2 SYDVKM. CDR3 loop: CASSGLAGGNEQFF. CDR3 nucleotides: TGTGCCAGCAGCGGACTAGCGGGAGGGAATGAGCAGTTCTTC.

The sample holds a few counts of this clone. CDR3 bases: TGTGCCAGCAGTGACTCGGTAGTTGCCACAGATACGCAGTATTTT. It encodes CASSDSVVATDTQYF. The V and J genes are TRBV6-4 and TRBJ2-3; D remains unclear. The V gene lost 0 bases and the J gene lost 2 bases, with 9 bases spanning the gap. This CDR3 is 15 amino acids long. The germline V gene encodes CDR1 MRHNA and CDR2 SNTAGT.